A single T cell receptor beta chain is shown here with its context. What antigen it recognizes has not been identified. No qualities accompany the bases; no much larger clone lies one base away. Reading from cysteine to phenylalanine, the CDR3 counts 14 amino acids. The read is trimmed to its CDR3 DNA, 42 bases read in frame from base 1. CDR1 and CDR2 (MDHEN, SYDVKM) derive from the germline V gene. Trimming at the junction amounts to 7 bases on V and 2 bases on J, and the germline ends lie 12 bases apart. This specimen comes from a study of shared clonotypes between healthy human individuals (dated by TCRdb to the early 2020s). Concerning the study at large: A few men and two women, aged 18 to 49 years, made up the cohort. The study deeply sequenced blood TCR repertoires of five healthy adults to estimate repertoire size and the extent of clonotype sharing between individuals. Each donor's leukapheresis produced roughly between roughly 0.94 and 9.5 billion PBMCs. To increase sequencing depth and limit assay-specific biases, TCR repertoire library preparation and sequencing were carried out by different laboratories using diverse techniques. For each donor, CD4 naive and CD4 memory were each run on three plates, CD8 naive on two plates, and CD8 memory on one plate. The study at large found these results: Incomplete sequencing was indicated by rarefaction of sorted-subset datasets, despite the large sequencing depth. Because the study included only a small number of donors, the genetic and exposure-history diversity represented was limited. Estimated clonotype richness was generally larger for naive than for memory subsets. Pairwise subsampling led to the expectation that sequencing depth would affect the degree of clonotype sharing among donors. Sampling was restricted to blood, and TCR repertoires in tissues likely differ from the TCR repertoires found in blood. Sharing across several donors was observed for about 5% of naive CD4, over 3% of naive CD8, about 2.3% of memory CD4, and roughly 0.4% of memory CD8 clonotypes. Higher generation probabilities were observed for clonotypes shared by all four sorted-subset donors than for non-shared clonotypes.

TCR CDR3 regions were amplified from genomic DNA by multiplex PCR using the deep immunoSEQ assay. For each cell subset, the extracted genomic DNA was distributed evenly across all wells of several immunoSEQ 96-well plates, and each plate served as one replicate. For sorted subsets, 200 to 250 ng of genomic DNA, equivalent to some 30,000 T cell genomes, went into each replicate PCR. Purified libraries were quantified with a Qubit 3.0 fluorometer, sized on a Bioanalyzer 2100, and re-quantified with the KAPA Library Quantification kit. Each immunoSEQ 96-well plate was sequenced on its own single-read 150-cycle Illumina NextSeq 550 flow cell. Per the authors' processing: Because the immunoSEQ output included only junctional sequences and no quality scores, the filtering could not be the same as the filtering used for full-length reads. Sequences were annotated with PyIR, a Python wrapper for IgBLAST v1.9, using IMGT germline references to assign V/J genes and CDR3. Reads were filtered out if the reads had weak V/J assignments (E-value above 1e-6), no CDR3, stop codons, out-of-frame junctions, or ambiguous translated residues. V3J clonotypes were defined as sequences sharing the same inferred V gene, J gene, and CDR3 amino acid sequence. The percentage overlap between two repertoires was calculated by dividing the number of shared unique clonotypes by the size of the smaller repertoire. Three approaches were used to assess repertoire richness: RTK rarefaction, the Chao1 estimator, and Recon v2.1 estimates of unobserved clonotypes. For all TCRbeta clonotypes obtained by the gDNA method from several donors, generation probabilities were computed with OLGA. The table comes from immuneACCESS by way of TCRdb, which keeps in-frame sequences with V and J called. Part of the clones is missing from these tables; in studies checked, under half for an unresolved V gene and the rest for unknown reasons. V and J calls and clone size are given by that table; D and trimming were obtained from the DNA. Within this sample are around 2.5 million clones, with under 95% of them counted one time only. The top ten hold around 0.4% of the sample.

The donors were healthy, HIV-negative adults with no recently reported acute infections or vaccinations. Every donor was a Caucasian adult living in Nashville, Tennessee, USA. CD4+ T cells were enriched through magnetic negative selection, after which naive cells were positively selected on CD45RA and the remaining negative fraction served as the memory subset. Blood was collected by leukapheresis, and PBMCs were isolated by Ficoll-Histopaque density gradient centrifugation and then cryopreserved in liquid nitrogen vapor phase. Analytical flow cytometry was used to check the purity and quantity of each magnetically sorted T cell population. Each sorted fraction had its genomic DNA isolated and then quantified by UV absorbance on a Nanodrop 2000c.

The clonotype comes from a man aged 18-30 years in good health. Some clones in this sample may be carry-over from other donors' samples. Sequencing was carried out using naive CD4+ T cells from PBMCs. The sample's cell subset or site label, in plain terms: CD45RA+ positively selected. The chain was built from TRBV28 and TRBJ2-1; a weak D assignment points to TRBD2 (6 bases agree). CDR3 loop: CASMSGTPYNEQFF. The DNA sequence is TGTGCCAGCATGTCCGGGACTCCCTACAATGAGCAGTTCTTC.